Described below is a single T cell receptor beta chain sequence and its context. These data belong to a study of T cells after somatic rescue of genetic block. The method was immunoSEQ multiplex PCR; TCRdb's version includes in-frame clones alone and lacks a portion of them. This sample has more than 9,000 clones, with roughly 70% found just once. Material: peripheral blood mononuclear cells (PBMCs). This TCR was sampled from a boy between 10 and 17 years old.

CDR3 in amino acids: CSVERGGFGLWGETQYF. In DNA form, the CDR3 reads TGCAGCGTTGAAAGAGGTGGTTTCGGATTGTGGGGAGAGACCCAGTACTTC. The rearrangement uses TRBV29-1 and TRBJ2-5; D is uncertain. The CDR3 is 17 amino acids. Germline values: CDR1 SQVTM, CDR2 ANQGSEA. The V gene lost 2 bases and the J gene lost 4 bases, with 23 bases spanning the gap.